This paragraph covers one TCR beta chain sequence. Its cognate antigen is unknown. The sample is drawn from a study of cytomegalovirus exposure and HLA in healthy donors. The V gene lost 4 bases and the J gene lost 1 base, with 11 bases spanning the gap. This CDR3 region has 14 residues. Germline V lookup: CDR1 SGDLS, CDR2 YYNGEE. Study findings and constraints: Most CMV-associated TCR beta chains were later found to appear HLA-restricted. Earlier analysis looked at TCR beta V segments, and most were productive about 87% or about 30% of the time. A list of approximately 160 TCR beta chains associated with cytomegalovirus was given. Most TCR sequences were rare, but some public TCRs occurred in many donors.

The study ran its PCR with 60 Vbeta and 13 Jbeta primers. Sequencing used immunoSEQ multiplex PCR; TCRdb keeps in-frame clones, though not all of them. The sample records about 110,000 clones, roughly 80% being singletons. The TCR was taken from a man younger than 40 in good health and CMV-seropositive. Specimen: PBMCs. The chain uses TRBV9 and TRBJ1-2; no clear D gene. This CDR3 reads CASSQTGGNYGYTF. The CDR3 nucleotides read TGTGCCAGCAGCCAAACGGGAGGTAACTATGGCTACACCTTC. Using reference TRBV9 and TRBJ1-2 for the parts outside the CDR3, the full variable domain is DSGVTQTPKHLITATGQRVTLRCSPRSGDLSVYWYQQSLDQGLQFLIQYYNGEERAKGNILERFSAQQFPDLHSELNLSSLELGDSALYFCASSQTGGNYGYTFGSGTRLTVV.